The clone carrying this T cell receptor beta chain appeared a few times. What it binds is unknown. Germline V gene data show CDR1 as LGHNA and CDR2 as YSLEER. This CDR3 has 13 amino acids. Trimming cost V 0 bases and J 6 bases, with 8 bases left between them. This sample is drawn from a study of response to subunit inactivated influenza vaccine. Study-wide results and limits: Seasonal influenza vaccination, on each occasion, was suggested by the authors to recruit few new T cells.

TCRdb re-analysed the RT-PCR reads in MiXCR, keeping a single row per CDR3 protein. Altogether 650,000 to 800,000 distinct CDR3 sequences are present, approximately 17% being singletons, with the ten largest covering about 11%. The receptor was isolated from a man aged 45 to 65 who received an inactivated influenza vaccine. The sample was PBMCs from blood, taken about 5 days after vaccination. The chain has TRBV4-3 and TRBJ1-1; no clear D. CDR3 nucleotide sequence: TGCGCCAGCAGCCAAGATAGGTGGGCTGAAGCTTTCTTT. Its translation is CASSQDRWAEAFF.